The source of this TCR beta chain is a study of blood T cell repertoires in COVID-19. Overall study context: COVID-19 samples from acute and convalescent phases originated in the United States, Italy and Spain.

Germline CDR1 reads SGHDN; CDR2 reads FVKESK. The V and J ends lost 0 bases and 5 bases respectively, with 7 bases between them. The CDR3 has 13 residues. Patients in Seattle were enrolled during active infection, then followed longitudinally. Clones were sequenced by immunoSEQ multiplex PCR, and TCRdb holds only the in-frame ones, with some missing. The profile shows 55,000 to 70,000 clones, about 85% of them singletons. The V and J genes are TRBV14 and TRBJ2-5; maybe TRBD1 (6 bases). Specimen: peripheral blood. This clonotype was sampled from a woman aged 45-65 years with COVID-19, enrolled during active disease. The CDR3 reads CASSQEDRETQYF. The CDR3 DNA sequence: TGTGCCAGCAGCCAAGAAGACAGGGAGACCCAGTACTTC.